This TCR beta chain is from a study of regulatory T cells in long-lasting Graves disease. Whole-study context: Newly diagnosed Graves' patients took antithyroid drugs under 3 months.

With iRepertoire HTBI primers and Arm-PCR of CDR3 regions, TCR beta libraries were built. TCRdb fed the multiplex PCR reads into MiXCR, producing one record per CDR3 protein. In the table there are roughly 360,000 distinct CDR3 sequences, approximately 12% of which are singletons. This clonotype was seen many times. Time point reported: newly diagnosed GD, antithyroid drugs for less than 3 months. The TCR library was prepared using RNA isolated from PBMCs. These data were also filed under a second study, of T cells in Graves' hyperthyroidism and ophthalmopathy.

The origin of this receptor is a woman younger than 30 with Graves disease. The specimen comprised peripheral blood mononuclear cells (PBMCs), sampled at new diagnosis, from a patient treated with antithyroid drugs.

In nucleotides, the CDR3 is TGTGCCAGCAGCCCCCGGACCCCTCGTCAAGAAAAACTGTTTTTT. Translating it yields CASSPRTPRQEKLFF. The gene calls are TRBV7-9 and TRBJ1-4; D is undetermined. The germline V and J ends were trimmed by 5 bases and 8 bases, with 18 bases remaining between them. Germline V gene data show CDR1 as SEHNR and CDR2 as FQNEAQ (reference sequence). The CDR3 has 15 residues.